This TCR beta chain was captured in a study of cytomegalovirus exposure and HLA in healthy donors. Study outcomes and limitations: Being productive about 87% or about 30% of the time was typical of most TCR beta V segments in an earlier analysis. In a later analysis, at a false discovery rate of 0.05, roughly 17,000 TCR beta sequences matched HLA alleles. Across all donors, roughly uniform sequencing depth was an assumption of the presence/absence analyses.

This clone appeared a single time. What it recognizes is unknown. The PCR used 60 Vbeta and 13 Jbeta primers. Data came from immunoSEQ multiplex PCR; TCRdb stores just in-frame clones and leaves some out. The table includes about 97,000 clones, around 82% detected once. The CDR3 has 15 residues. After removal of 6 bases from V and 2 bases from J, the junction contained 6 bases not matched to a gene. Germline V gene sequence: CDR1 WSHSY, CDR2 SAAADI. The specimen sequenced was PBMCs. The V call is TRBV10-2, the J call TRBJ2-3; 9 bases map to TRBD2. The sequence was collected from a man aged 40-49 years in good health and CMV-seropositive. CDR3 bases: TGCGCCAGCAGGCAGACTAGCGGAACCACAGATACGCAGTATTTT. Translation: CASRQTSGTTDTQYF.